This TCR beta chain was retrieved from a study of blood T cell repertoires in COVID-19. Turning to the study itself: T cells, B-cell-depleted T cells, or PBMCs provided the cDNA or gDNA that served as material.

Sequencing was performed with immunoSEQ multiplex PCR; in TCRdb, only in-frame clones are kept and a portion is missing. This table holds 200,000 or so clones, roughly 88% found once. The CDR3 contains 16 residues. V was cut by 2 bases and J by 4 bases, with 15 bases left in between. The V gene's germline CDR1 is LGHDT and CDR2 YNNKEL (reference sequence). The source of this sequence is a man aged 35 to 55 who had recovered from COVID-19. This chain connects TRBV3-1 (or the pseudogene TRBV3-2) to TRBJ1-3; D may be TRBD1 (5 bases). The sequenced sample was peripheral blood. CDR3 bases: TGTGCCAGCAGCCAATTGTGGGGGGACTCGGGAAACACCATATATTTT. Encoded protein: CASSQLWGDSGNTIYF.